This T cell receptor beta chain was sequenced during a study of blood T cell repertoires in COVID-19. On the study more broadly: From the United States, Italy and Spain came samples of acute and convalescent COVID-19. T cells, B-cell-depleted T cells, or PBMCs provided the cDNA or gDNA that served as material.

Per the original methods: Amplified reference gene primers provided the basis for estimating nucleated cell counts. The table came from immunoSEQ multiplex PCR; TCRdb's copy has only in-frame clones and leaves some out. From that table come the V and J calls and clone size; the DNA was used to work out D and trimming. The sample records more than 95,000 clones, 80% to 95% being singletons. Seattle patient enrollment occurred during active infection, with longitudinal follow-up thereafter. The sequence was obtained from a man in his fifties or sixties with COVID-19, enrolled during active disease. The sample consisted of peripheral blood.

In nucleotides, the CDR3 is TGTGCCAGCAGCCCCTCGGGTAGCGGGAGATCTCAAGAGACCCAGTACTTC. Protein product: CASSPSGSGRSQETQYF. The rearrangement joins TRBV4-2 to TRBJ2-5; TRBD2 agrees at 9 bases. The CDR3 loop spans 17 amino acids. J gave up 2 bases and V 4 bases, and 11 bases lay outside the gene matches. CDR1 LGHNA and CDR2 YNFKEQ come from the germline V gene.